This TCR beta chain was captured in a study of T cell repertoires in cytomegalovirus infection. In the study overall: Based on public TCR beta signatures, there were indications of CMV infection and of a matching HLA type.

With regard to this clonotype: Its antigen is currently unknown.

Notes on the study in general: Carriers of CMV plus the relevant HLA were identified by cumulative public TCR beta family frequency. HLA-C-restricted, CMV-specific TCR beta clonotypes were dominant ex vivo.

TCRdb ran MiXCR on the reads and lists one entry per CDR3 protein. Here the sample spans some 270,000 distinct CDR3 sequences, over 15% being singletons. This CDR3 spans 16 amino acids. Germline CDR1 is MGHRA and CDR2 is YSYEKL. With 5 bases removed from V and 0 bases from J, the gap between germline ends came to 17 bases. V gene TRBV4-1 combines with J gene TRBJ2-7, with a weak D call TRBD1 (6 bases). This receptor was taken from a human donor in good health (CMV status not recorded). Some clones in this sample may be carry-over from other donors' samples. Sequences were obtained from CD8+ T cells from PBMCs. Here the CDR3 DNA reads TGCGCCAGCAGCTTCCGAACAGGGCTTAGCTCCTACGAGCAGTACTTC. As protein: CASSFRTGLSSYEQYF.